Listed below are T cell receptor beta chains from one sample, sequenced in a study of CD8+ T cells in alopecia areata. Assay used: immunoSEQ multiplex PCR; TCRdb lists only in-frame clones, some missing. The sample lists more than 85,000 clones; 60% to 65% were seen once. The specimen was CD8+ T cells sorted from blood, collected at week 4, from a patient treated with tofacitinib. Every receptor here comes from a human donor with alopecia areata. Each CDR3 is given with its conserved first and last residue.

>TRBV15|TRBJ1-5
CATSRRKGEEGVFDQPQHF
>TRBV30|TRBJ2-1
CAWSPGTSGYNEQFF
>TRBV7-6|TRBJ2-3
CASSSGSNLRTDTQYF
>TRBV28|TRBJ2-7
CASSPVKGLTYEQYF
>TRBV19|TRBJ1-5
CASSATGGRGQPQHF
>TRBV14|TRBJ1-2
CASSSGQLYGYTF
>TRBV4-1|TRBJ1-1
CASSQEVLGGIMNTEAFF
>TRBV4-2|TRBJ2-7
CASSHIGGGSYEQYF
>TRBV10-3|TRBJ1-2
CAISESGGPYCYTF
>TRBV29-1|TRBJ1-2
CSVDNEGQFAGYTF
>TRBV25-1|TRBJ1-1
CASSGQEGFAFF
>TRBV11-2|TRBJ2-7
CASSLTGTGVYEQYF
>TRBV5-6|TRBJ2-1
CASSPGERGNEQFF
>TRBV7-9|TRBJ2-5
CASSVGVQETQYF
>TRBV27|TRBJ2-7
CASSFGVGAGEYF
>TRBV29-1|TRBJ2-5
CSVEGGTGEETQYF
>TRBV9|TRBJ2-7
CASSETSGGYEQYF
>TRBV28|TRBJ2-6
CASRLQSSGANVLTF
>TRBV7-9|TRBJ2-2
CASSPPTGQAGELFF
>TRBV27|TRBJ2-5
CASSLSGLETQYF
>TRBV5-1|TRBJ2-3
CASSLETGGPPDTDTQYF
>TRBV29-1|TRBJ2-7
CSVEPDGDYEQYF
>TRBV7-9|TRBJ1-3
CASSWDSSGNTIYF
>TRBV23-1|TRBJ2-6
CASRSRNSGANVLTF
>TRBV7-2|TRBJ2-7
CASSLAAGQTYEQYF
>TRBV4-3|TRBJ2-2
CASSQTTGGLTGELFF
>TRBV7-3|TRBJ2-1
CASSPGGDEQFF
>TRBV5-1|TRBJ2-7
CASSLVASEQYF
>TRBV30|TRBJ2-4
CAWSAPGLERNIQYF
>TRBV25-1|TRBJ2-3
CASSESGSHTQYF
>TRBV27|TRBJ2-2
CASESLARTGELFF
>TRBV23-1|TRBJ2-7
CASTPGLTYEQYF
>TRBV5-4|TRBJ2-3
CASRNGGPDTDTQYF